This is a list of T cell receptor beta chains from one sample in a study of CD8 T cells in Susac syndrome. TCRdb analysed the immunoSEQ multiplex PCR reads with MiXCR anew, one entry per CDR3 protein. The table records about 140,000 distinct CDR3 sequences, roughly 94% of them present only once. The sequencing sample was made of CD4+ T cells from PBMCs. The receptors come from a human donor with Susac syndrome. Both conserved end residues are trimmed from each CDR3.

j_gene: TRBJ2-5; v_gene: TRBV7-3; CDR3aa: ASSAGLAETQY
j_gene: TRBJ1-2; v_gene: TRBV5-6; CDR3aa: ASSLVRDNYGYT
j_gene: TRBJ2-5; v_gene: TRBV5-4; CDR3aa: ASSLIPSGAGETQY
j_gene: TRBJ2-2; v_gene: TRBV7-9; CDR3aa: ASSLVTGELF
j_gene: TRBJ2-2; v_gene: TRBV15; CDR3aa: ATSRGWAGELF
j_gene: TRBJ2-3; v_gene: TRBV15; CDR3aa: ATNPGRVLADTQY
j_gene: TRBJ1-6; v_gene: TRBV2; CDR3aa: ASSETTLGNSPLH
j_gene: TRBJ2-5; v_gene: TRBV6-5; CDR3aa: ASSYFGTSRETQY
j_gene: TRBJ2-5; v_gene: TRBV12-3/TRBV12-4; CDR3aa: ASSPRGGQQETQY
j_gene: TRBJ2-5; v_gene: TRBV30; CDR3aa: AWSVPGSLETQY
j_gene: TRBJ2-5; v_gene: TRBV10-3; CDR3aa: AISERGSQETQY
j_gene: TRBJ1-5; v_gene: TRBV20-1; CDR3aa: SAGQGDDQPQH
j_gene: TRBJ1-2; v_gene: TRBV4-3; CDR3aa: ASSQAGTGDGYT
j_gene: TRBJ1-2; v_gene: TRBV7-9; CDR3aa: ASNKVEGGHGYT
j_gene: TRBJ2-1; v_gene: TRBV20-1; CDR3aa: SASGLSGPYNEQF
j_gene: TRBJ2-3; v_gene: TRBV28; CDR3aa: ASRQAGFRTDTQY
j_gene: TRBJ2-1; v_gene: TRBV2; CDR3aa: ASSPGQGPSNEQF
j_gene: TRBJ2-7; v_gene: TRBV27; CDR3aa: ASRRLAGAYEQY
j_gene: TRBJ1-5; v_gene: TRBV28; CDR3aa: ASSLSGTRNQPQH
j_gene: TRBJ2-3; v_gene: TRBV7-3; CDR3aa: ASSPSGSDTQY
j_gene: TRBJ2-5; v_gene: TRBV20-1; CDR3aa: SGRHQETQY
j_gene: TRBJ2-5; v_gene: TRBV20-1; CDR3aa: SARDLATLETQY
j_gene: TRBJ2-7; v_gene: TRBV9; CDR3aa: ASSVGPAGQGVQQY
j_gene: TRBJ2-1; v_gene: TRBV5-1; CDR3aa: ASSSATRFDNEQF
j_gene: TRBJ2-5; v_gene: TRBV20-1; CDR3aa: SAHQGGGPQETQY
j_gene: TRBJ2-7; v_gene: TRBV2; CDR3aa: ASSDIGIPHEQY
j_gene: TRBJ1-2; v_gene: TRBV5-1; CDR3aa: ASSLTMNYGYT
j_gene: TRBJ2-5; v_gene: TRBV29-1; CDR3aa: SVDSIGPLTQETQY
j_gene: TRBJ2-1; v_gene: TRBV5-4; CDR3aa: AGTSRSYNEQF
j_gene: TRBJ1-2; v_gene: TRBV7-9; CDR3aa: ATDRVGAYGYT
j_gene: TRBJ2-1; v_gene: TRBV4-1; CDR3aa: ASSQLGRSNNEQF
j_gene: TRBJ2-3; v_gene: TRBV4-3; CDR3aa: ASSRVSGRDTQY
j_gene: TRBJ2-7; v_gene: TRBV23-1; CDR3aa: ASVRQSSYEQY
j_gene: TRBJ1-1; v_gene: TRBV3-1; CDR3aa: ASSQQRRTEAF
j_gene: TRBJ1-6; v_gene: TRBV29-1; CDR3aa: SVYRGNSPLH
j_gene: TRBJ1-2; v_gene: TRBV30; CDR3aa: AWSDQGIRGYT
j_gene: TRBJ2-7; v_gene: TRBV20-1; CDR3aa: SARDSRETYEQY
j_gene: TRBJ2-5; v_gene: TRBV9; CDR3aa: ASSVGLGSRETQY
j_gene: TRBJ2-1; v_gene: TRBV2; CDR3aa: ASIHELDNEQF
j_gene: TRBJ2-5; v_gene: TRBV9; CDR3aa: ASSVDPNQETQY
j_gene: TRBJ2-5; v_gene: TRBV25-1; CDR3aa: ASSESQETQY
j_gene: TRBJ1-1; v_gene: TRBV29-1; CDR3aa: SANAQTGGVAF
j_gene: TRBJ1-2; v_gene: TRBV9; CDR3aa: ASSSPDREFYGYT
j_gene: TRBJ2-7; v_gene: TRBV28; CDR3aa: ASSDSGRGMSYEQY
j_gene: TRBJ2-1; v_gene: TRBV28; CDR3aa: ASRGRQGSAYNEQF
j_gene: TRBJ2-7; v_gene: TRBV7-2; CDR3aa: ASSSRTATLYEQY
j_gene: TRBJ2-4; v_gene: TRBV5-6; CDR3aa: ASSGDRGIQY
j_gene: TRBJ1-2; v_gene: TRBV18; CDR3aa: ASSRTDGYT